A single sample gave rise to the 5 T cell receptor beta chains below, sequenced in a study of T cells expressing NK-cell markers. TCRdb reprocessed the 5' RACE reads, with one entry per CDR3 protein and no DNA. The sample table includes about 390,000 distinct CDR3 sequences. The specimen sequenced was blood T cells: a sorted CD56 or NKG2C T cell subset, CD4+ or CD8+ T cells, or bulk PBMC T cells (not recorded which). The receptors derive from a woman in her forties or fifties in good health.

V is TRBV20-1 and J is TRBJ2-3; TCRdb picks TRBD2, but there is no DNA to check that call. CDR3 size: 14 residues. The germline V gene has CDR1 DFQATT and CDR2 SNEGSKA (reference sequence). CDR3 loop: CSAPPSGSVDTQYF.

This chain uses TRBV29-1 with TRBJ1-2; the D call from TCRdb, TRBD1, cannot be confirmed without DNA. CDR1 and CDR2 (germline): SQVTM, ANQGSEA. The CDR3 has 11 amino acids. The CDR3 sequence: CSVGILGGYTF. Based on the CDR3 plus reference TRBV29-1 and TRBJ1-2, the full variable domain is SAVISQKPSRDICQRGTSLTIQCQVDSQVTMMFWYRQQPGQSLTLIATANQGSEATYESGFVIDKFPISRPNLTFSTLTVSNMSPEDSSIYLCSVGILGGYTFGSGTRLTVV.

The chain links TRBV5-1 to TRBJ2-5; there is no DNA to check the TCRdb D call of TRBD1. Per the germline V gene, CDR1 is SGHRS and CDR2 is YFSETQ. The CDR3 extends over 16 amino acids. The CDR3 loop is CASSSGPTGVQETQYF. The complete variable domain, with remaining parts taken from reference TRBV5-1 and TRBJ2-5, reads KAGVTQTPRYLIKTRGQQVTLSCSPISGHRSVSWYQQTPGQGLQFLFEYFSETQRNKGNFPGRFSGRQFSNSRSEMNVSTLELGDSALYLCASSSGPTGVQETQYFGPGTRLLVL.

CDR3 in amino acids: CASSGEGGSYNEQFF. The rearrangement uses TRBV25-1 and TRBJ2-1; the TCRdb D gene call, TRBD2, has no DNA to confirm it. Germline V gives CDR1 MGHDK, CDR2 SYGVNS. The CDR3 extends over 15 amino acids.

The genes are TRBV2 and TRBJ2-7; TCRdb outputs TRBD1, but without DNA this stays unchecked. The CDR3 has 14 residues. In germline, CDR1 is SNHLY, CDR2 FYNNEI. The CDR3 loop reads CASSDPGHGGEQYF.